This TCR beta chain was identified in a study of blood T cells in healthy people across ages. Study conclusions and caveats: Expanded clonotype changes were possibly confounded by unknown donor CMV status.

To note about this clonotype: Antigen unknown.

Through a sample-barcoded 5' primer and a J-beta primer mix, a second PCR was run for roughly 6 to 11 cycles. Each cDNA molecule, via a template-switch adaptor with 12 random nucleotides, was tagged. TCRdb re-derived calls from the 5' RACE reads in MiXCR, one entry per CDR3 protein. This sample has around 1.5 million distinct CDR3 sequences, with roughly 40% found just once. The CDR3 covers 14 residues. The ends lost 4 bases at V and 8 bases at J; junction bases unmatched: 8. Germline CDR1 MGHDK, CDR2 SYGVNS. The sequencing sample was made of blood. The chain is built from TRBV25-1 and TRBJ1-1, with TRBD1 matching 9 bases. The receptor comes from a woman under 30 in good health. The CDR3 loop reads CASSGPRQGGEAFF. CDR3 bases: TGTGCCAGCAGTGGCCCGAGACAGGGGGGAGAAGCTTTCTTT.